Listed here are 12 T cell receptor beta chains from one sample, sequenced in a study of cytomegalovirus exposure and HLA in healthy donors. The primer mix had 60 Vbeta and 13 Jbeta primers. Generated by immunoSEQ multiplex PCR, the TCRdb table keeps only in-frame clones and is missing some. The repertoire holds hundreds of thousands of clones, with over 65% as singletons. Input material: PBMCs. The receptors here all came from a man younger than 35 in good health and CMV-seronegative.

This sequence joins TRBV5-1 and TRBJ2-5; TRBD2 agrees at 7 bases. CDR1 and CDR2 from the germline V gene are SGHRS and YFSETQ. The CDR3 covers 14 residues. Germline trimming cut 6 bases from V and 1 base from J; bases unmatched to any gene: 6. This chain's CDR3 is CASNPRTSQETQYF. The CDR3 DNA follows: TGCGCCAGCAACCCGAGGACTAGCCAAGAGACCCAGTACTTC.

The chain has TRBV6-1 and TRBJ2-1; D is possibly TRBD2 (5 bases). The CDR3 covers 16 residues. V lost 0 bases, J lost 2 bases, and 11 bases lay in between. The germline V gene has CDR1 MNHNS and CDR2 SASEGT. The CDR3 bases are TGTGCCAGCAGTGAAGCGCTGCTAGCTCCCTACAATGAGCAGTTCTTC. This codes for CASSEALLAPYNEQFF.

This clone came up a few times. The J gene is TRBJ1-2, the V gene TRBV30; D might be TRBD1 (5 bases). This CDR3 is built from 14 residues. Between the trimmed V and J ends, which lost 5 bases and 7 bases, there was a span of 20 bases. Germline loops: CDR1 GTSNPN, CDR2 SVGIG (reference sequence). As DNA, the CDR3 is TGTGCCTGGTGGGCCGGGCAGGGCCTTATTGGCTACACCTTC. Protein product: CAWWAGQGLIGYTF.

This clone was observed once. One junction end disagrees with the germline gene, perhaps due to a read error. V and J are TRBV11-2 and TRBJ1-3; maybe TRBD1 (6 bases). CDR1 and CDR2 (germline): SGHAT, FQNNGV. The length of the CDR3 is 14 residues. The CDR3: CASSSRQAGSTIYF. The CDR3, as DNA: TGTGCCAGCAGCTCACGACAGGCTGGAAGCACCATATATTTT.

This clone was recorded only once. The chain is built from TRBV15 and TRBJ1-5, with D perhaps matching TRBD1 (5 bases). Germline V CDR1 and CDR2: LNHNV, YYDKDF (reference sequence). V was cut by 6 bases and J by 4 bases, with 13 bases left in between. The CDR3 sequence is 14 residues long. The CDR3 loop reads CATSFQGGNQPQHF. As DNA, the CDR3 is TGTGCCACCAGTTTCCAGGGAGGAAATCAGCCCCAGCATTTT.

Here the CDR3 DNA reads TGTGCCAGCAGGGCGCCGGGCCGAGGGAATCAGCCCCAGCATTTT. Translated: CASRAPGRGNQPQHF. The rearrangement joins TRBV28 to TRBJ1-5; no definite D call. The CDR3 covers 15 residues. The germline gives CDR1 MDHEN, CDR2 SYDVKM. Trimming pared 6 bases from V and 4 bases from J, leaving 16 bases between.

This clone was observed a single time. The chain recombines TRBV6-5 with TRBJ2-3; 7 bases match TRBD2. V lost 6 bases, J lost 5 bases, and 11 bases stayed unmatched. The CDR3 covers 15 residues. The germline V gene has CDR1 MNHEY and CDR2 SVGAGI. CDR3 DNA: TGTGCCAGCAGCCGTCAAGCGGGGAGGAGAGATACGCAGTATTTT. It codes for CASSRQAGRRDTQYF.

The chain joins TRBV19 to TRBJ2-6; no reliable D call. Germline assignment: CDR1 LNHDA and CDR2 SQIVND (reference sequence). Trimming took off 6 bases at V and 0 bases at J, with 6 bases between the two ends. CDR3 length: 14 residues. The CDR3 coding sequence is TGTGCCAGTAGGGCAATCTCTGGGGCCAACGTCCTGACTTTC. Translating gives CASRAISGANVLTF.

V usage is TRBV27 and J usage is TRBJ1-1, with D tentatively TRBD1 (5 bases). V was shortened by 4 bases and J by 1 base, with 16 bases between the two germline ends. Germline-derived CDR1 and CDR2 are MNHEY and SMNVEV (reference sequence). The CDR3 sequence is 16 residues long. In DNA, the CDR3 is TGTGCCAGCAGTTCCGAAAGGTGGGGCAGGAACACTGAAGCTTTCTTT. It is translated as CASSSERWGRNTEAFF.

The V and J genes are TRBV7-3 and TRBJ2-3, with 7 bases fitting TRBD2. The CDR3 contains 16 residues. V dropped 5 bases and J dropped 0; count of bases not matched to a gene: 8. Germline loops: CDR1 SGHTA, CDR2 FQGTGA. This chain's CDR3 is CASSQTPAGSTDTQYF. For the CDR3, the DNA is TGTGCCAGCAGCCAGACCCCAGCGGGAAGCACAGATACGCAGTATTTT. The full variable domain, with the rest looked up from reference TRBV7-3 and TRBJ2-3, is GAGVSQTPSNKVTEKGKYVELRCDPISGHTALYWYRQSLGQGPEFLIYFQGTGAADDSGLPNDRFFAVRPEGSVSTLKIQRTERGDSAVYLCASSQTPAGSTDTQYFGPGTRLTVL.

Comments on this clone: Its ends do not fully match the called genes, so a read error is possible. The V gene is TRBV6-1, the J gene TRBJ1-2; D gene ambiguous. This CDR3 has 11 amino acids. Germline CDR1 is MNHNS and CDR2 is SASEGT. CDR3 amino acids: CASREGSGQAF. The CDR3 DNA reads TGTGCCAGCAGGGAAGGAAGTGGTCAGGCCTTC.

This clone has a single count. J is TRBJ1-2 and V is TRBV30; D unresolved. The CDR3 sequence is 14 residues long. V shed 0 bases and J shed 4 bases, with 12 bases lying between them. Germline CDR1 GTSNPN, CDR2 SVGIG (reference sequence). The CDR3 spells CAWSVSPSFYGYTF. The CDR3 DNA follows: TGTGCCTGGAGTGTTTCGCCCAGTTTCTATGGCTACACCTTC. The full variable domain, rest sourced from reference TRBV30 and TRBJ1-2, is SQTIHQWPATLVQPVGSPLSLECTVEGTSNPNLYWYRQAAGRGLQLLFYSVGIGQISSEVPQNLSASRPQDRQFILSSKKLLLSDSGFYLCAWSVSPSFYGYTFGSGTRLTVV.